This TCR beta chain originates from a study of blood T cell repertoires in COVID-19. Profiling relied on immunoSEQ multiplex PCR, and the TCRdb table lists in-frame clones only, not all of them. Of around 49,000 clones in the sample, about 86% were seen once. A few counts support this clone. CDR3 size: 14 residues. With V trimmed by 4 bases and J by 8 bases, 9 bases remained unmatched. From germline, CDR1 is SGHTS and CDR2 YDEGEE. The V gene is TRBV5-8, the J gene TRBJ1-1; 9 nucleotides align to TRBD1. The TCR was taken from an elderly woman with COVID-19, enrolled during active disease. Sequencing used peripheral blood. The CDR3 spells CASSGRTGVGEAFF. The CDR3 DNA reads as TGTGCCAGCAGCGGAAGGACAGGGGTGGGGGAAGCTTTCTTT.